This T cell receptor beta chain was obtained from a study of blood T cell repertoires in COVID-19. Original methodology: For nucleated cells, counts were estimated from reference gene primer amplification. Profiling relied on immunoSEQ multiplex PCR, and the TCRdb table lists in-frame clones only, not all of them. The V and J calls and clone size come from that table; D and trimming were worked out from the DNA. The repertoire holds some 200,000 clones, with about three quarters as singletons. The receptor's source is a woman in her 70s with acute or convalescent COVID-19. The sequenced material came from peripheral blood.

The CDR3 protein is CATSKQQGAGYEQYF. CDR3 in DNA: TGTGCCACCAGCAAGCAACAGGGGGCGGGATACGAGCAGTACTTC. The chain joins TRBV15 to TRBJ2-7, with 9 bases aligning to TRBD1. The CDR3 sequence is 15 residues long. CDR1 and CDR2 from the germline V gene are LNHNV and YYDKDF (reference sequence). V was pared by 4 bases and J by 4 bases, with 8 bases of the junction left unmatched.